A selection of T cell receptor beta chains follows, all from one sample in a study of control samples from healthy donors and cancer patients. Sequenced by immunoSEQ multiplex PCR; TCRdb stores in-frame clones only, minus some. The table has fewer than 200,000 clones, about 90% seen once. The material sequenced was blood. The receptors stem from a woman between 45 and 60 years old in good health. Each CDR3 is given with its conserved first and last residue.

V	J	CDR3
TRBV19	TRBJ1-1	CASSGGQGWTDTEAFF
TRBV18	TRBJ1-4	CASSERQLSNEKLFF
TRBV5-1	TRBJ2-3	CASSLAGSYRTDTQYF
TRBV9	TRBJ1-3	CASSGDGGGSGNTIYF
TRBV4-1	TRBJ1-4	CASSQDGTLTEKLFF
TRBV7-2	TRBJ2-5	CASSLLLETQYF
TRBV3-1/TRBV3-2	TRBJ2-7	CASSPSGQAPGEQYF
TRBV5-1	TRBJ2-3	CASSLGASGDTQYF
TRBV5-1	TRBJ2-2	CASSLAAGNTGELFF
TRBV3-1/TRBV3-2	TRBJ2-7	CASSQDRNYEQYF
TRBV4-2	TRBJ2-7	CASSRTSGPSSYEQYF
TRBV5-1	TRBJ2-7	CASSLTPGQGYEQYF
TRBV30	TRBJ1-5	CAGGAGEGQPQHF
TRBV28	TRBJ2-3	CASSSIRSTDTQYF
TRBV5-8	TRBJ2-2	CASSLAGKYTGELFF
TRBV5-5	TRBJ2-2	CASSLAPQGFEVGELFF
TRBV19	TRBJ2-7	CASSKLAGGLLNEQYF
TRBV7-2	TRBJ1-6	CASSLGSSPLHF
TRBV27	TRBJ2-4	CASAETARKLAKNIQYF
TRBV13	TRBJ1-2	CASSSNSGGYTF
TRBV9	TRBJ2-2	CASSVAVSTGELFF
TRBV6-1	TRBJ1-2	CASSEALQGQNYGYTF
TRBV5-1	TRBJ2-5	CASSRQQETQYF
TRBV15	TRBJ2-5	CATSTLGVSQETQYF
TRBV29-1	TRBJ1-2	CSVGRSNYGYTF
TRBV4-1	TRBJ2-7	CASSRGPGGGTSGSYEQYF
TRBV11-1	TRBJ2-7	CASSLSSGGGYEQYF
TRBV19	TRBJ2-3	CASSSGLAGGRTDTQYF
TRBV6-2/TRBV6-3	TRBJ2-7	CASSYSERGGTDRYEQYF
TRBV27	TRBJ2-5	CASRASVGTQYF
TRBV11-2	TRBJ2-5	CASSTGTSGGGTQYF
TRBV7-2	TRBJ2-7	CASASVTGAYEQYF
TRBV6-2/TRBV6-3	TRBJ1-3	CASSYIQGSYGNTIYF
TRBV5-1	TRBJ1-1	CASSLPTRNTEAFF
TRBV10-3	TRBJ2-2	CAISGGGSVTGELFF
TRBV10-3	TRBJ2-1	CAISKAGLAGEEQFF
TRBV15	TRBJ2-7	CATSSDREGSYEQYF
TRBV4-3	TRBJ1-5	CASSQGTVNQPQHF
TRBV6-5	TRBJ1-4	CASRDRAWGEKLFF
TRBV18	TRBJ1-4	CASSGTVGMKEKLFF
TRBV3-1/TRBV3-2	TRBJ1-4	CASSHRQGVNEKLFF
TRBV2	TRBJ2-6	CAWGGWGPGANVLTF
TRBV6-2/TRBV6-3	TRBJ1-2	CASSQSPGRAYGYTF
TRBV29-1	TRBJ2-1	CSVAKTSGRGNEQFF
TRBV7-7	TRBJ1-5	CASARGQNQPQHF
TRBV18	TRBJ1-3	CASSPGTGSRNTIYF
TRBV6-6	TRBJ1-2	CASSYPGANYGYTF
TRBV28	TRBJ2-1	CASRTGTRHNEQFF
TRBV5-6	TRBJ2-3	CASRTPGTTIDTQYF
TRBV7-3	TRBJ2-5	CASSLTGGTETQYF
TRBV24-1	TRBJ2-3	CATGGSRGTDTQYF
TRBV5-5	TRBJ2-7	CASTRLEGYEQYF
TRBV19	TRBJ1-5	CASSPRGGTSNQPQHF